The 21 T cell receptor beta chains given below trace back to one sample, sequenced in a study of T cell responses to AZD1222 COVID-19 vaccine. Sequenced by immunoSEQ multiplex PCR; TCRdb stores in-frame clones only, minus some. The table includes fewer than 140,000 clones, approximately 87% detected once. The sequencing used peripheral blood, collected on day 0 of AZD1222 vaccination. Receptors originate from an adult in good health.

V usage is TRBV4-1 and J usage is TRBJ1-2; 9 bases match TRBD1. The J segment lost 5 bases and the V segment lost 7 bases, leaving 5 bases of the junction unmatched. The CDR3 has 13 amino acids. Germline V gene lookup returns CDR1 MGHRA and CDR2 YSYEKL. DNA of the CDR3: TGCGCCAGCAACCCGGGACAGGGTTATGGCTACACCTTC. This gives the protein CASNPGQGYGYTF.

This chain uses TRBV5-1 with TRBJ1-2; the match to TRBD1 covers 11 bases. From germline, CDR1 is SGHRS and CDR2 YFSETQ. The CDR3 is 15 residues long. With 4 bases clipped from V and 6 bases from J, the junction kept 8 bases outside the gene matches. CDR3 in amino acids: CASSPDRGRMNGYTF. In DNA form, the CDR3 reads TGCGCCAGCAGCCCGGACAGGGGGCGAATGAATGGCTACACCTTC.

V usage is TRBV3-1 (or the pseudogene TRBV3-2) and J usage is TRBJ2-5, with 10 positions matching TRBD2. From germline, CDR1 is LGHDT and CDR2 YNNKEL (reference sequence). The CDR3 has 15 amino acids. The J segment lost 5 bases and the V segment lost 4 bases, leaving 7 bases of the junction unmatched. The CDR3: CASSLPRTSGETQYF. The CDR3, as DNA: TGTGCCAGCAGCCTACCCAGGACTAGCGGTGAGACCCAGTACTTC.

The rearrangement joins TRBV7-6 to TRBJ2-3, with D perhaps matching TRBD2 (6 bases). Germline V lookup: CDR1 SGHVS, CDR2 FNYEAQ. CDR3 length equals 17 residues. Trimming pared 1 base from V and 5 bases from J, leaving 19 bases between. CDR3 nucleotide sequence: TGTGCCAGCAGCTTAGGGGGGACGGGAGAGTATAAAGATACGCAGTATTTT. As protein: CASSLGGTGEYKDTQYF.

This sequence joins TRBV6-2 or TRBV6-3 and TRBJ1-2; D might be TRBD1 (5 bases). Trimming took 2 bases from V and 4 from J, leaving 14 bases between them. The length of the CDR3 is 15 residues. CDR1 is MNHEY and CDR2 is SVGEGT in the germline V gene. In DNA, the CDR3 is TGTGCCAGCAGTTACCTTTCTGGAGGGACCTATGGCTACACCTTC. Amino acids: CASSYLSGGTYGYTF.

The chain is built from TRBV10-1 and TRBJ2-1; 9 bases line up with TRBD1. Germline CDR1 and CDR2: WNHNN and SYGVQD (reference sequence). There are 15 residues in the CDR3. The J segment lost 9 bases and the V segment lost 0 bases, leaving 6 bases of the junction unmatched. As DNA, the CDR3 is TGCGCCAGCAGTGAGTCGGGACAGGGTAGGAGTGAGCAGTTCTTC. Protein product: CASSESGQGRSEQFF.

V usage is TRBV19 and J usage is TRBJ2-5; D gene unclear. CDR3 length equals 14 residues. Germline lookup yields CDR1 LNHDA and CDR2 SQIVND (reference sequence). The V and J ends lost 2 bases and 5 bases respectively, with 12 bases between them. The CDR3: CASSIRSFGETQYF. Here the CDR3 DNA reads TGTGCCAGTAGTATACGGTCCTTCGGGGAGACCCAGTACTTC.

This chain connects TRBV4-2 to TRBJ2-6; the D gene is possibly TRBD2 (5 bases). Germline CDR1 reads LGHNA; CDR2 reads YNFKEQ. This CDR3 is built from 16 residues. V was trimmed by 0 bases and J by 4 bases, leaving 10 bases between them. CDR3 loop: CASSQDIGEGANVLTF. The DNA for the CDR3 is TGTGCCAGCAGCCAAGATATCGGGGAAGGGGCCAACGTCCTGACTTTC.

The V gene is TRBV3-1 (or the pseudogene TRBV3-2), the J gene TRBJ1-2, with unresolved D. CDR3 length equals 15 residues. From germline, CDR1 is LGHDT and CDR2 YNNKEL (reference sequence). V gave up 4 bases and J gave up 3 bases, with 15 bases separating them. The CDR3 loop reads CASSLHSTPDYGYTF. Here the CDR3 DNA reads TGTGCCAGCAGCCTCCACTCGACACCCGACTATGGCTACACCTTC.

This clone was recorded only once. The chain couples TRBV6-5 to TRBJ1-6; D gene ambiguous. The CDR3 is 15 amino acids. The V gene's germline CDR1 is MNHEY and CDR2 SVGAGI. The V end lost 7 bases, the J end lost 3 bases, and 13 bases lay between the germline ends. This CDR3 is CASKASGNYNSPLHF. The CDR3 nucleotides are TGTGCCAGCAAGGCGAGCGGAAACTATAATTCACCCCTCCACTTT.

V and J are TRBV27 and TRBJ1-5; no clear D. Germline CDR1 is MNHEY and CDR2 is SMNVEV (reference sequence). Trimming took 5 bases from V and 4 from J, leaving 15 bases between them. The CDR3 is 15 amino acids. The CDR3 nucleotides read TGTGCCAGCAGTCCCTCGGGCCAAACAAATCAGCCCCAGCATTTT. Its protein product is CASSPSGQTNQPQHF.

V is TRBV4-3 and J is TRBJ1-5; D is unclear. Germline V lookup: CDR1 LGHNA, CDR2 YSLEER. Trimming took off 1 base at V and 2 bases at J, with 3 bases between the two ends. The CDR3 is 13 amino acids. CDR3 bases: TGCGCCAGCAGCCAAGGTCGCAATCAGCCCCAGCATTTT. This encodes CASSQGRNQPQHF.

The chain carries TRBV6-2 or TRBV6-3 and TRBJ1-6; tentative D call: TRBD1 (6 bases). This CDR3 is built from 15 residues. Trimming cost V 6 bases and J 5 bases, with 14 bases left between them. Germline V gene lookup returns CDR1 MNHEY and CDR2 SVGEGT. The CDR3 DNA sequence: TGTGCCAGCAGCCCAATGGGACAAAATAATTCACCCCTCCACTTT. The encoded protein is CASSPMGQNNSPLHF.

V gene TRBV18 combines with J gene TRBJ1-6, with 10 bases identical to TRBD1. The CDR3 has 15 residues. Germline V lookup: CDR1 KGHSH, CDR2 LQKENI. Trimming at V came to 3 bases and at J to 8 bases, leaving 4 bases not matched to a gene. The CDR3 coding sequence is TGTGCCAGCTCACCCATCGGGACAGGGGATTCACCCCTCCACTTT. Its protein is CASSPIGTGDSPLHF.

The V and J genes are TRBV5-1 and TRBJ2-7; 9 nucleotides match TRBD1. With 2 bases clipped from V and 5 bases from J, the junction kept 5 bases outside the gene matches. The CDR3 has 14 amino acids. From germline, CDR1 is SGHRS and CDR2 YFSETQ. CDR3 in DNA: TGCGCCAGCAGCTTATGGACAGGGGCCAACGAGCAGTACTTC. Protein sequence: CASSLWTGANEQYF.

The chain links TRBV5-1 to TRBJ2-1, with D possibly matching TRBD2 (6 bases). The CDR3 covers 18 residues. V lost 3 bases and J lost 0, with 19 bases in between. Looked up from germline, CDR1 is SGHRS and CDR2 is YFSETQ. CDR3 region: CASSSPGSGPYSYNEQFF. CDR3 DNA sequence: TGCGCCAGCAGCTCTCCGGGTAGCGGCCCCTACTCCTACAATGAGCAGTTCTTC.

The chain joins TRBV15 to TRBJ1-1; TRBD1 agrees at 7 bases. Germline V lookup: CDR1 LNHNV, CDR2 YYDKDF (reference sequence). The junction had 9 bases not matched to a gene; V was cut back by 5 bases and J by 6 bases. The CDR3 sequence is 14 residues long. The DNA for the CDR3 is TGTGCCACCAGCCCCCGACAGGGAGTATCTGAAGCTTTCTTT. It translates to CATSPRQGVSEAFF.

The chain is built from TRBV7-2 and TRBJ1-2; unclear D gene. CDR1 SGHTA and CDR2 FQGNSA come from the germline V gene. CDR3 length: 14 amino acids. V lost 5 bases and J 2 bases, leaving 12 bases between the germline ends. The CDR3 DNA reads as TGTGCCAGCAGCCCGAGTACAGCCAACTATGGCTACACCTTC. This sequence encodes CASSPSTANYGYTF.

This clone was seen once. The rearrangement uses TRBV19 and TRBJ1-5; D not resolved. The CDR3 covers 14 residues. Looked up from germline, CDR1 is LNHDA and CDR2 is SQIVND (reference sequence). V was trimmed by 2 bases and J by 1 base, leaving 6 bases between them. In DNA, the CDR3 is TGTGCCAGTAGTATATGGAGCAGCAATCAGCCCCAGCATTTT. Translating it yields CASSIWSSNQPQHF.

The rearrangement links TRBV29-1 to TRBJ2-1; TRBD2 aligns across 8 bases. This CDR3 spans 12 amino acids. Trimming took 7 bases from V and 6 from J; bases not matched to a gene: 5. The V gene's germline CDR1 is SQVTM and CDR2 ANQGSEA. The CDR3 here is CSADREGNEQFF. The CDR3 bases are TGCAGCGCCGACCGGGAGGGCAATGAGCAGTTCTTC.

This clone was detected once. The chain combines TRBV3-1 (or the pseudogene TRBV3-2) with TRBJ1-2; 10 positions match TRBD1. The CDR3 totals 15 residues. In germline, CDR1 is LGHDT, CDR2 YNNKEL (reference sequence). V was clipped by 4 bases and J by 2 bases; unmatched bases: 4. CDR3 region: CASSPRDRGNYGYTF. The CDR3 nucleotides read TGTGCCAGCAGCCCCCGGGACAGGGGAAACTATGGCTACACCTTC.